Listed below are T cell receptor beta chains from one sample, sequenced in a study of patients and donors after allogeneic stem cell transplantation. TCRdb called the RT-PCR reads again in MiXCR, with one record for every CDR3 protein. The table lists about 19,000 distinct CDR3 sequences, approximately 5% of them singletons, with around 42% in the top ten. Specimen: blood, either unsorted or a sorted T cell fraction (not recorded which). The receptor source for this set is a human donor who was either an allogeneic HSCT recipient or a stem cell or donor lymphocyte infusion donor (not recorded which). It is not recorded whose cells these are; they may come from a transplant donor. CDR3s include the opening cysteine and the closing phenylalanine or tryptophan. A D gene is named only where the DNA matches it firmly. Some rows mark clone size as missing; the rest say once, few, many or name a class of expanded clone.

J | size | V | D | CDR3 | DNA
TRBJ2-5 | few | TRBV7-2 | . | CASSLDLQFGETQYF | TGTGCCAGCAGCTTAGACTTACAGTTCGGGGAGACCCAGTACTTC
TRBJ2-3 | few | TRBV9 | TRBD2 | CASSLSGAADTQYF | TGTGCCAGCAGCCTCAGCGGGGCGGCAGATACGCAGTATTTT
TRBJ1-4 | many | TRBV7-9 | . | CASSEGTELGEKLFF | TGTGCCAGCAGCGAGGGGACCGAACTTGGGGAAAAACTGTTTTTT
TRBJ2-5 | . | TRBV21-1 | . | CASSKALRDRGRRETQYF | TGTGCCAGCAGCAAAGCTCTCAGGGACAGGGGGCGGAGAGAGACCCAGTACTTC
TRBJ2-3 | many | TRBV5-1 | . | CASSLAESTDTQYF | TGCGCCAGCAGCTTAGCAGAAAGCACAGATACGCAGTATTTT
TRBJ2-3 | many | TRBV28 | . | CATRQGTDTQYF | TGTGCCACACGACAGGGCACAGATACGCAGTATTTT
TRBJ2-1 | few | TRBV27 | TRBD2 | CASSLRMTSGRGRRYNEQFF | TGTGCCAGCAGTTTACGAATGACTAGCGGGAGGGGTAGGAGGTACAATGAGCAGTTCTTC
TRBJ2-7 | many | TRBV3-1 | TRBD1 | CASSQTRDSYEQYF | TGTGCCAGCAGCCAAACCCGGGACAGCTACGAGCAGTACTTC
TRBJ2-7 | many | TRBV7-2 | . | CASSSRATYEQYF | TGTGCCAGCAGCTCCCGGGCCACCTACGAGCAGTACTTC
TRBJ2-7 | many | TRBV6-5 | TRBD1 | CASSYSIYPQQGAKYEQYF | TGTGCCAGCAGTTACTCGATTTATCCCCAACAGGGGGCGAAATACGAGCAGTACTTC
TRBJ1-2 | many | TRBV2 | . | CASAGRRANYGYTF | TGTGCCAGCGCAGGGCGAAGGGCTAACTATGGCTACACCTTC
TRBJ1-5 | many | TRBV28 | . | CASRGEYRVVGNQPQHF | TGTGCCAGCAGGGGGGAGTACAGAGTAGTCGGCAATCAGCCCCAGCATTTT
TRBJ1-2 | medium-sized | TRBV7-9 | . | CASSFGRAYGYTF | TGTGCCAGCAGCTTCGGCAGAGCTTATGGCTACACCTTC
TRBJ2-7 | . | TRBV5-8 | TRBD1 | CASSLWGRDRSYEQYF | TGTGCCAGCAGCTTGTGGGGCAGGGACAGGAGCTACGAGCAGTACTTC
TRBJ2-7 | once | TRBV7-3 | . | CASSSDRRDEQYF | TGTGCCAGCAGCTCGGACCGCAGGGACGAGCAGTACTTC
TRBJ2-5 | . | TRBV2 | TRBD1 | CASRRSGDRGETQYF | TGTGCCAGCAGACGCTCGGGGGACAGGGGAGAGACCCAGTACTTC
TRBJ1-5 | many | TRBV7-2 | . | CASSLDGLFLNQPQHF | TGTGCCAGCAGCTTAGACGGATTATTCCTCAATCAGCCCCAGCATTTT
TRBJ2-1 | many | TRBV5-1 | TRBD2 | CASSPQGGLAGVGEQFF | TGCGCCAGCAGCCCACAGGGCGGACTAGCGGGAGTCGGTGAGCAGTTCTTC
TRBJ2-1 | medium-sized | TRBV20-1 | . | CSAWGEEQFF | TGCAGTGCCTGGGGGGAGGAGCAGTTCTTC
TRBJ1-1 | many | TRBV9 | TRBD1 | CASSAPQGAIDTEAFF | TGTGCCAGCAGCGCCCCCCAGGGGGCGATAGACACTGAAGCTTTCTTT
TRBJ1-2 | many | TRBV19 | . | CASSIYVESRGYTF | TGTGCCAGTAGTATATACGTGGAATCGCGGGGCTACACCTTC
TRBJ2-2 | many | TRBV3-1 | . | CASSQVDTGELFF | TGTGCCAGCAGCCAAGTGGACACCGGGGAGCTGTTTTTT
TRBJ2-5 | many | TRBV20-1 | . | CSAGRGRGQETQYF | TGCAGTGCTGGGCGGGGGCGGGGGCAAGAGACCCAGTACTTC
TRBJ1-1 | many | TRBV5-1 | . | CASSPQLINTEAFF | TGCGCCAGCAGCCCCCAGCTGATAAACACTGAAGCTTTCTTT
TRBJ2-1 | many | TRBV7-3 | . | CASSSDSDNEQFF | TGTGCCAGCAGCTCCGACTCGGACAATGAGCAGTTCTTC
TRBJ1-6 | many | TRBV28 | TRBD1 | CASTLLGGGPLHF | TGTGCCAGCACCCTATTAGGGGGCGGGCCCCTCCACTTT
TRBJ2-7 | few | TRBV18 | . | CASSPPGLRGFYEQYF | TGTGCCAGCTCACCACCTGGTTTAAGGGGCTTCTACGAGCAGTACTTC